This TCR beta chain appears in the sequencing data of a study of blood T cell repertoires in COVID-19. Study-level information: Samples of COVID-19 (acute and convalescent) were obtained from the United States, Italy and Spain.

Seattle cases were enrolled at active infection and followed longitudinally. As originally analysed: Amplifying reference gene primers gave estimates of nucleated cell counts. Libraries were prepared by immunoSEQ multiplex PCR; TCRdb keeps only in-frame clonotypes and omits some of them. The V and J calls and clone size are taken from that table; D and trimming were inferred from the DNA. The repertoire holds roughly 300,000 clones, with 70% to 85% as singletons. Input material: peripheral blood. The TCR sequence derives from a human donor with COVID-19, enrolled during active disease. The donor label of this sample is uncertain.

CDR3 bases: TGCGCCAGCAGCCAAGGGACGGGCGGGAGCTACAATGAGCAGTTCTTC. Amino acids: CASSQGTGGSYNEQFF. The chain links TRBV4-3 to TRBJ2-1; 7 bases fit TRBD2. Per the germline V gene, CDR1 is LGHNA and CDR2 is YSLEER. The CDR3 runs to 16 residues. Germline trimming cut 1 base from V and 3 bases from J; bases unmatched to any gene: 6.